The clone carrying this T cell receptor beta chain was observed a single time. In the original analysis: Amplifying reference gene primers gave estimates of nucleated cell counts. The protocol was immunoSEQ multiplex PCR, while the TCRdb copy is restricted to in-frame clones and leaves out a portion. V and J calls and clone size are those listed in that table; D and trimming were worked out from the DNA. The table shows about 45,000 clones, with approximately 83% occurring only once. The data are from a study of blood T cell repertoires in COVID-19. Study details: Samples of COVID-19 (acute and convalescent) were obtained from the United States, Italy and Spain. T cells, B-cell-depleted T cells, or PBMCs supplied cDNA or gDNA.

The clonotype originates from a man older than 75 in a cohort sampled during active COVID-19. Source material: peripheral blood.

The CDR3: CASSLDSYGYTF. CDR3 DNA: TGCGCCAGCAGCTTGGACAGTTATGGCTACACCTTC. This chain links TRBV5-1 with TRBJ1-2; D ambiguous. V lost 0 bases to trimming and J lost 5 bases, with 5 bases between them. The CDR3 extends over 12 amino acids. The V gene's germline CDR1 is SGHRS and CDR2 YFSETQ.